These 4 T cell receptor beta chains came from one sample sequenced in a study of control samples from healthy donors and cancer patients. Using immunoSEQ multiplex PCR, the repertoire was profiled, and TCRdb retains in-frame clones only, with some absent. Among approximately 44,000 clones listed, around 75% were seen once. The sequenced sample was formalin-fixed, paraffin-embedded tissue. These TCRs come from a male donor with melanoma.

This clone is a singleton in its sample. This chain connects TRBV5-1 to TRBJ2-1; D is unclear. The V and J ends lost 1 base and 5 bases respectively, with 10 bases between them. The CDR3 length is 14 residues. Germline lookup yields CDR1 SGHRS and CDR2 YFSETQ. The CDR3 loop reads CASSLLPGHNEQFF. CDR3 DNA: TGCGCCAGCAGCTTGTTACCCGGACACAATGAGCAGTTCTTC.

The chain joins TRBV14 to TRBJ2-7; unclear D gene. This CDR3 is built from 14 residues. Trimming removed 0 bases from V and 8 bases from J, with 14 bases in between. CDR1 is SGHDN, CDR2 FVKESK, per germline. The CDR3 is CASSQDFGGYKQYF. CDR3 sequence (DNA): TGTGCCAGCAGCCAAGATTTTGGCGGATACAAGCAGTACTTC.

Here the CDR3 reads CASSLETGAETQYF. In DNA form, the CDR3 reads TGCGCCAGCAGCTTGGAGACGGGAGCTGAGACCCAGTACTTC. The chain couples TRBV5-1 to TRBJ2-5; D is possibly TRBD2 (6 bases). The CDR3 loop spans 14 amino acids. V gave up 0 bases and J gave up 5 bases, with 11 bases separating them. Germline CDR1 SGHRS, CDR2 YFSETQ.

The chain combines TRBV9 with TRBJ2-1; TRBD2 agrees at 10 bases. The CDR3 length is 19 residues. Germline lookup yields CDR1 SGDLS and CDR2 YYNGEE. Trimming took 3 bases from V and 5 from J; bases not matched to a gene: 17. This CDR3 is CASSASLLFGLAENNEQFF. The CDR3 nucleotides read TGTGCCAGCAGCGCTAGCCTACTCTTTGGACTAGCGGAGAACAATGAGCAGTTCTTC.